This is a list of T cell receptor beta chains from one sample in a study. TCRdb analysed the reads with MiXCR anew, one entry per CDR3 protein. Of roughly 4,500 distinct CDR3 sequences in the sample, about 8.3% were seen once. Sequenced input: CD4+ T cells from synovial fluid. These receptors came from a human donor with rheumatoid arthritis. Both conserved end residues are part of each CDR3. D genes are given only for firm matches. A row's size may be missing; if present it is once, few, many or a size class.

J gene: TRBJ1-4
clone size: large
D gene: -
V gene: TRBV20-1
CDR3 protein: CSARVSRGRGEKLFF
CDR3 DNA: TGCAGTGCTAGAGTCTCGCGGGGGCGAGGTGAAAAACTGTTTTTT

J gene: TRBJ1-5
clone size: many
D gene: -
V gene: TRBV20-1
CDR3 protein: CSAADPLSNQPQHF
CDR3 DNA: TGCAGTGCTGCCGACCCCCTTAGCAATCAGCCCCAGCATTTT

J gene: TRBJ2-1
clone size: medium-sized
D gene: -
V gene: TRBV7-9
CDR3 protein: CASSSPEAAISYNEQFF
CDR3 DNA: TGTGCCAGCAGCTCCCCAGAGGCGGCAATCTCCTACAATGAGCAGTTCTTC

J gene: TRBJ1-1
clone size: many
D gene: -
V gene: TRBV7-3
CDR3 protein: CASSPQAHTEAFF
CDR3 DNA: TGTGCCAGCAGCCCCCAGGCCCACACTGAAGCTTTCTTT

J gene: TRBJ2-1
clone size: medium-sized
D gene: -
V gene: TRBV10-2
CDR3 protein: CASTGGPSSYNEQFF
CDR3 DNA: TGCGCCAGCACGGGCGGCCCAAGCTCCTACAATGAGCAGTTCTTC

J gene: TRBJ1-3
clone size: few
D gene: -
V gene: TRBV6-1
CDR3 protein: CASSLMGDTIYF
CDR3 DNA: TGTGCCAGCAGTTTAATGGGGGACACCATATATTTT

J gene: TRBJ1-4
clone size: many
D gene: -
V gene: TRBV20-1
CDR3 protein: CSARDRKGGNEKLFF
CDR3 DNA: TGCAGTGCTAGAGATCGGAAAGGGGGGAATGAAAAACTGTTTTTT

J gene: TRBJ2-5
clone size: medium-sized
D gene: TRBD2
V gene: TRBV7-9
CDR3 protein: CASRLAGEETQYF
CDR3 DNA: TGTGCCAGCAGACTAGCGGGAGAAGAGACCCAGTACTTC

J gene: TRBJ1-6
clone size: many
D gene: -
V gene: TRBV28
CDR3 protein: CASSLWQGGGSPLHF
CDR3 DNA: TGTGCCAGCAGTTTATGGCAGGGCGGTGGTTCACCCCTCCACTTT

J gene: TRBJ1-3
clone size: medium-sized
D gene: -
V gene: TRBV3-1
CDR3 protein: CASSHQGSGNTIYF
CDR3 DNA: TGTGCCAGCAGCCATCAGGGTTCTGGAAACACCATATATTTT

J gene: TRBJ1-1
clone size: many
D gene: -
V gene: TRBV5-1
CDR3 protein: CASSVTTGNTEAFF
CDR3 DNA: TGCGCCAGCAGCGTAACGACTGGGAACACTGAAGCTTTCTTT

J gene: TRBJ1-1
clone size: -
D gene: -
V gene: TRBV6-6
CDR3 protein: CASTADRRTAEAFF
CDR3 DNA: TGTGCCAGCACTGCTGACAGACGTACCGCTGAAGCTTTCTTT

J gene: TRBJ2-3
clone size: medium-sized
D gene: -
V gene: TRBV10-1
CDR3 protein: CASSESPSLADTQYF
CDR3 DNA: TGCGCCAGCAGTGAGTCACCATCTTTGGCAGATACGCAGTATTTT

J gene: TRBJ1-4
clone size: medium-sized
D gene: -
V gene: TRBV6-1
CDR3 protein: CASRTGANEKLFF
CDR3 DNA: TGTGCCAGCAGGACGGGGGCTAATGAAAAACTGTTTTTT

J gene: TRBJ2-3
clone size: many
D gene: TRBD1
V gene: TRBV20-1
CDR3 protein: CSANRGPFSDTQYF
CDR3 DNA: TGCAGTGCAAACAGGGGACCCTTCTCAGATACGCAGTATTTT

J gene: TRBJ2-1
clone size: medium-sized
D gene: -
V gene: TRBV7-2
CDR3 protein: CASRPANGRNEQFF
CDR3 DNA: TGTGCCAGCCGCCCGGCTAATGGACGCAATGAGCAGTTCTTC

J gene: TRBJ2-1
clone size: many
D gene: TRBD2
V gene: TRBV10-3
CDR3 protein: CAISAGLADYNEQFF
CDR3 DNA: TGTGCCATCAGTGCCGGACTAGCGGACTACAATGAGCAGTTCTTC

J gene: TRBJ2-5
clone size: medium-sized
D gene: -
V gene: TRBV7-8
CDR3 protein: CASSSWGNLEETQYF
CDR3 DNA: TGTGCCAGCAGCTCCTGGGGAAACCTCGAAGAGACCCAGTACTTC

J gene: TRBJ2-5
clone size: many
D gene: -
V gene: TRBV2
CDR3 protein: CASSEQGQETQYF
CDR3 DNA: TGTGCCAGCAGTGAACAGGGCCAAGAGACCCAGTACTTC

J gene: TRBJ1-1
clone size: medium-sized
D gene: TRBD1
V gene: TRBV11-2
CDR3 protein: CASSFEGAGTEAFF
CDR3 DNA: TGTGCCAGCAGCTTCGAGGGGGCAGGCACTGAAGCTTTCTTT

J gene: TRBJ2-1
clone size: many
D gene: TRBD2
V gene: TRBV4-1
CDR3 protein: CASSHPGLVDIEQFF
CDR3 DNA: TGCGCCAGCAGCCATCCCGGACTAGTAGATATTGAGCAGTTCTTC

J gene: TRBJ1-1
clone size: -
D gene: TRBD1
V gene: TRBV19
CDR3 protein: CASSRNPGQGASEAFF
CDR3 DNA: TGTGCCAGTAGCCGAAATCCGGGACAGGGGGCCTCTGAAGCTTTCTTT

J gene: TRBJ2-1
clone size: -
D gene: -
V gene: TRBV18
CDR3 protein: CASSLGLSSYNEQFF
CDR3 DNA: TGTGCCAGCTCACTCGGACTAAGCTCCTACAATGAGCAGTTCTTC

J gene: TRBJ2-5
clone size: few
D gene: TRBD1
V gene: TRBV20-1
CDR3 protein: CSARATGQGAWETQYF
CDR3 DNA: TGCAGTGCTAGAGCCACGGGACAGGGGGCTTGGGAGACCCAGTACTTC

J gene: TRBJ2-1
clone size: many
D gene: -
V gene: TRBV18
CDR3 protein: CASSPGVSSYNEQFF
CDR3 DNA: TGTGCCAGCTCCCCTGGAGTTAGCTCCTACAATGAGCAGTTCTTC

J gene: TRBJ2-1
clone size: medium-sized
D gene: -
V gene: TRBV5-5
CDR3 protein: CASSPDPLAYNEQFF
CDR3 DNA: TGTGCCAGCAGCCCGGACCCCTTGGCTTACAATGAGCAGTTCTTC

J gene: TRBJ2-1
clone size: medium-sized
D gene: -
V gene: TRBV11-2
CDR3 protein: CASSRSGSYNEQFF
CDR3 DNA: TGTGCCAGCAGCCGTAGTGGCTCCTACAATGAGCAGTTCTTC

J gene: TRBJ2-1
clone size: medium-sized
D gene: -
V gene: TRBV29-1
CDR3 protein: CSVEERGFSYNEQFF
CDR3 DNA: TGCAGCGTTGAAGAGAGGGGGTTCTCCTACAATGAGCAGTTCTTC

J gene: TRBJ1-1
clone size: few
D gene: -
V gene: TRBV2
CDR3 protein: CASTEGRLNTEAFF
CDR3 DNA: TGTGCCAGCACCGAAGGACGGCTGAACACTGAAGCTTTCTTT

J gene: TRBJ2-1
clone size: medium-sized
D gene: TRBD2
V gene: TRBV7-2
CDR3 protein: CASSLASGIGGEQFF
CDR3 DNA: TGTGCCAGCAGCTTAGCTAGCGGGATAGGTGGTGAGCAGTTCTTC

J gene: TRBJ2-3
clone size: many
D gene: -
V gene: TRBV4-2
CDR3 protein: CASSPRQARTDTQYF
CDR3 DNA: TGTGCCAGCAGCCCGCGGCAGGCGCGCACAGATACGCAGTATTTT

J gene: TRBJ2-7
clone size: medium-sized
D gene: -
V gene: TRBV24-1
CDR3 protein: CATSRPTGLYNHEQYF
CDR3 DNA: TGTGCCACCAGTCGACCGACGGGACTCTACAACCACGAGCAGTACTTC

J gene: TRBJ2-1
clone size: medium-sized
D gene: -
V gene: TRBV11-2
CDR3 protein: CASSLVKHNEQFF
CDR3 DNA: TGTGCCAGCAGCTTAGTCAAGCACAATGAGCAGTTCTTC

J gene: TRBJ1-1
clone size: medium-sized
D gene: -
V gene: TRBV7-3
CDR3 protein: CASSRGGDTEAFF
CDR3 DNA: TGTGCCAGCAGCCGGGGTGGCGACACTGAAGCTTTCTTT

J gene: TRBJ1-5
clone size: medium-sized
D gene: -
V gene: TRBV20-1
CDR3 protein: CSAPASGNQPQHF
CDR3 DNA: TGCAGTGCTCCGGCCTCTGGCAATCAGCCCCAGCATTTT

J gene: TRBJ1-1
clone size: medium-sized
D gene: -
V gene: TRBV12-5
CDR3 protein: CASGSGRAEAFF
CDR3 DNA: TGTGCTAGTGGTTCAGGCCGGGCCGAAGCTTTCTTT

J gene: TRBJ2-7
clone size: few
D gene: TRBD2
V gene: TRBV18
CDR3 protein: CASSPGTSGAYEQYF
CDR3 DNA: TGTGCCAGCTCACCAGGGACTAGCGGAGCCTACGAGCAGTACTTC